This T cell receptor (beta chain) was captured by sequencing in a study of cytomegalovirus exposure and HLA in healthy donors. Study-level results: No immune exposure information besides CMV serostatus was available. Later analysis associated a missense DCLRE1C variant with TCR beta V- and J-gene trimming.

With regard to this clone: The antigen remains unidentified.

Per germline, CDR1 SGHRS and CDR2 YFSETQ. Trimming took 5 bases from V and 2 from J, leaving 11 bases between them. The CDR3 has 13 amino acids. 60 Vbeta and 13 Jbeta primers were used in PCR. The table came from immunoSEQ multiplex PCR; TCRdb's copy has only in-frame clones and leaves some out. Of 80,000 to 100,000 clones listed, 60% to 80% were seen once; the top ten hold 1.2%. This receptor was identified in a female donor in good health and CMV-seronegative. The sequenced sample consisted of PBMCs. The chain joins TRBV5-1 to TRBJ2-7; perhaps TRBD2 as D (6 bases). For the CDR3, the DNA is TGCGCCAGCAGTGCGGAGGGACCCTACGAGCAGTACTTC. Translation gives CASSAEGPYEQYF.